This T cell receptor (beta chain) comes out of a study of blood T cell repertoires in COVID-19. Study as a whole: Spain, Italy and the United States supplied samples that represented acute and convalescent COVID-19.

The trim removed 8 bases at V and 6 bases at J, leaving 6 bases unmatched. From germline, CDR1 is LNHDA and CDR2 SQIVND (reference sequence). The length of the CDR3 is 13 residues. Profiled with immunoSEQ multiplex PCR; TCRdb holds only in-frame clones, not every one. This table holds some 300,000 clones, 88% found once. The sequenced material came from PBMCs or T cells enriched from blood (not recorded which). The chain uses TRBV19 and TRBJ2-3; 9 positions match TRBD2. The origin of this receptor is a woman aged 30 to 39 who had recovered from COVID-19. Written as DNA, the CDR3 is TGTGCCAGTTGCGTAGCGGGAGCCGATACGCAGTATTTT. This translates into CASCVAGADTQYF.